These T cell receptor beta chains were read from a single sample in a study of beta chain features in type 1 diabetes. Clones were sequenced by immunoSEQ multiplex PCR, and TCRdb holds only the in-frame ones, with some missing. The sample records 680,000 or so clones, around an eighth being singletons. Source material: naive CD4+ T cells from blood. The receptor source for this set is a man between 18 and 35 years old with type 1 diabetes. Both conserved end residues are part of each CDR3. The D gene is left open where the match is weak. Where a row states a size, it is once, few, many or the class of an expanded clone; other rows omit it.

TRBD1	NA	TRBJ2-5	TRBV7-7	CASSGGTGSGETQYF	TGTGCTAGCAGCGGCGGGACAGGGAGCGGTGAGACCCAGTACTTC
NA	few	TRBJ1-2	TRBV5-1	CASSTGTFYGYTF	TGCGCCAGCAGCACAGGGACTTTTTATGGCTACACCTTC
TRBD2	few	TRBJ2-3	TRBV9	CASSVDLAGGTDTQYF	TGTGCCAGCAGCGTAGATCTAGCGGGGGGTACAGATACGCAGTATTTT
NA	few	TRBJ2-5	TRBV19	CASSIVSEETQYF	TGTGCCAGTAGTATAGTTAGCGAAGAGACCCAGTACTTC
NA	NA	TRBJ1-1	TRBV6-1	CASSPQGWEAFF	TGTGCCAGCAGTCCACAGGGCTGGGAGGCTTTCTTT
NA	NA	TRBJ1-2	TRBV7-2	CASSLGRAAGYTF	TGTGCCAGCAGCTTAGGTAGAGCCGCAGGCTACACCTTC
NA	NA	TRBJ1-2	TRBV7-9	CASSLSQGWGGYTF	TGTGCCAGCAGCTTATCTCAGGGTTGGGGTGGCTACACCTTC
NA	few	TRBJ2-3	TRBV9	CASSTDTDTQYF	TGTGCCAGCAGCACGGACACAGATACGCAGTATTTT
TRBD1	few	TRBJ2-5	TRBV2	CASSTRSGGETQYF	TGTGCCAGCAGTACACGTTCAGGGGGAGAGACCCAGTACTTC
NA	few	TRBJ2-7	TRBV27	CASSLKGNEQYF	TGTGCCAGCAGTTTAAAAGGCAACGAGCAGTACTTC
NA	few	TRBJ2-7	TRBV6-5	CASRGMSAGYEQYF	TGTGCCAGCAGGGGAATGAGTGCGGGCTACGAGCAGTACTTC
NA	NA	TRBJ2-6	TRBV30	CAWSHSTVSGANVLTF	TGTGCCTGGAGCCATTCCACAGTCTCTGGGGCCAACGTCCTGACTTTC
NA	NA	TRBJ1-3	TRBV6-1	CASSEREAEDSGNTIYF	TGTGCCAGCAGTGAAAGAGAGGCTGAGGACTCTGGAAACACCATATATTTT
TRBD1	NA	TRBJ1-2	TRBV7-9	CASSDRGERF	TGTGCCAGCAGCGACAGGGGCGAACGCTTC
TRBD1	NA	TRBJ1-4	TRBV6-1	CASSERRGGSTNEKLFF	TGTGCCAGCAGTGAACGGAGAGGGGGCTCAACTAATGAAAAACTGTTTTTT
NA	few	TRBJ1-2	TRBV20-1	CSARSQLGYTF	TGCAGTGCTAGGTCGCAGTTGGGCTACACCTTC
NA	NA	TRBJ2-7	TRBV30	CAWSPYTGHSYEQYF	TGTGCCTGGAGCCCGTACACAGGCCACTCCTACGAGCAGTACTTC
TRBD1	NA	TRBJ2-7	TRBV6-5	CASTGTGSYEQYF	TGTGCCAGCACAGGGACAGGGTCCTACGAGCAGTACTTC
NA	few	TRBJ1-3	TRBV30	CAGVGVSGNTIYF	TGTGCCGGAGTCGGGGTCTCTGGAAACACCATATATTTT
TRBD1	NA	TRBJ1-2	TRBV5-6	CASSPGTGDYGYTF	TGTGCCAGCAGCCCAGGGACAGGAGACTACGGCTACACCTTC
TRBD1	few	TRBJ2-7	TRBV6-1	CASSGQGYEQYF	TGTGCCAGCAGTGGACAGGGCTACGAGCAGTACTTC
NA	NA	TRBJ2-3	TRBV6-1	CASSEQLYTDTQYF	TGTGCCAGCAGTGAGCAGCTTTACACAGATACGCAGTATTTT
TRBD1	NA	TRBJ1-6	TRBV28	CASTTGTVRNSPLHF	TGTGCCAGCACCACCGGGACAGTCAGAAATTCACCCCTCCACTTT
TRBD1	few	TRBJ2-7	TRBV6-1	CASSAGQGMDEQYF	TGTGCCAGCAGTGCTGGACAGGGGATGGACGAGCAGTACTTC
NA	NA	TRBJ2-7	TRBV7-2	CASSLDGQGPYEQYF	TGTGCCAGCAGCTTAGACGGGCAGGGGCCCTACGAGCAGTACTTC
NA	NA	TRBJ2-5	TRBV7-2	CASSSLVETQYF	TGTGCCAGCAGCTCGCTGGTGGAGACCCAGTACTTC
NA	few	TRBJ1-1	TRBV7-3	CASSLNSWGTEAFF	TGTGCCAGCAGCTTAAACTCTTGGGGCACTGAAGCTTTCTTT
NA	few	TRBJ2-5	TRBV10-3	CAISTGLIQETQYF	TGTGCCATCAGCACGGGACTGATCCAAGAGACCCAGTACTTC
NA	few	TRBJ2-7	TRBV7-2	CASSTRPYSYEQYF	TGTGCCAGCAGCACCCGTCCGTACAGCTACGAGCAGTACTTC
NA	NA	TRBJ2-1	TRBV30	CAWRDGGQVSGEQFF	TGTGCCTGGAGAGATGGGGGGCAGGTTTCGGGTGAGCAGTTCTTC
NA	once	TRBJ1-1	TRBV5-1	CASSLGPAGNTEAFF	TGCGCCAGCAGCTTGGGACCGGCGGGGAACACTGAAGCTTTCTTT